Listed here are 12 T cell receptor beta chains from one sample, sequenced in a study of CD8+ T cells in alopecia areata. Isolated RNA was reverse transcribed into cDNA used as the sequencing template. The repertoire was sequenced with immunoSEQ multiplex PCR; TCRdb's copy has only in-frame clones and lacks some. The sample lists 140,000 to 150,000 clones, nearly 55% seen once, with roughly 15% in the top ten. Treatment in this sample: oral pan-JAK inhibitor, 5-10 mg twice daily. Sequencing used CD8+ T cells sorted from blood, obtained at week 4, from a patient treated with tofacitinib. The source of these receptors is a human donor with alopecia areata.

The V call is TRBV14, the J call TRBJ1-5, with D possibly matching TRBD1 (5 bases). Trimming took off 1 base at V and 5 bases at J, with 12 bases between the two ends. The CDR3 contains 15 residues. CDR1 is SGHDN and CDR2 is FVKESK in the germline V gene. The CDR3 loop is CASSQGGSQDQPQHF. The CDR3 bases are TGTGCCAGCAGCCAAGGGGGCTCCCAGGATCAGCCCCAGCATTTT. The variable domain in full, completed from reference TRBV14 and TRBJ1-5, reads EAGVTQFPSHSVIEKGQTVTLRCDPISGHDNLYWYRRVMGKEIKFLLHFVKESKQDESGMPNNRFLAERTGGTYSTLKVQPAELEDSGVYFCASSQGGSQDQPQHFGDGTRLSIL.

As concerns this clone: A read error may account for a junction end that differs from germline. V and J are TRBV20-1 and TRBJ1-2; D is ambiguous. The CDR3 length is 11 residues. Per germline, CDR1 DFQATT and CDR2 SNEGSKA (reference sequence). The CDR3 nucleotides are TGCAGTGCTGGAGAAACGGGAGGCTACACCTTC. Its protein product is CSAGETGGYTF.

This clone appeared a few times. The genes are TRBV27 and TRBJ1-2; 7 bases align to TRBD1. Unmatched junction bases numbered 3, after V lost 2 bases and J lost 0 bases. Germline V CDR1 and CDR2: MNHEY, SMNVEV (reference sequence). The CDR3 length is 15 residues. In DNA form, the CDR3 reads TGTGCCAGCAGTTTAACAGGGGTAGCTAACTATGGCTACACCTTC. Its translation is CASSLTGVANYGYTF.

The chain recombines TRBV2 with TRBJ1-1; D call uncertain. V lost 1 base, J lost 1 base, and 4 bases lay in between. Germline V CDR1 and CDR2: SNHLY, FYNNEI. The CDR3 sequence is 13 residues long. CDR3 bases: TGTGCCAGCAGTGAAGGGGGGAACACTGAAGCTTTCTTT. Translation: CASSEGGNTEAFF.

This chain joins TRBV27 and TRBJ1-2; TRBD1 agrees at 7 bases. V was clipped by 0 bases and J by 4 bases; unmatched bases: 5. The length of the CDR3 is 15 residues. Germline CDR1 and CDR2: MNHEY and SMNVEV (reference sequence). The CDR3 reads CASSLSAGGTYGYTF. The CDR3 DNA follows: TGTGCCAGCAGTTTATCGGCAGGGGGTACCTATGGCTACACCTTC.

This chain joins TRBV6-5 and TRBJ1-6; tentative D call: TRBD1 (5 bases). The CDR3 is 12 amino acids. Germline CDR1 MNHEY, CDR2 SVGAGI. V was cut by 7 bases and J by 7 bases, with 8 bases left in between. This CDR3 is CASTSGNSPLHF. The CDR3 nucleotides read TGTGCCAGCACCTCAGGGAATTCACCCCTCCACTTT.

This clone occurred once. Additional DNA sequences in this sample encode the identical CDR3. The chain couples TRBV7-6 to TRBJ1-1; D call uncertain. From germline, CDR1 is SGHVS and CDR2 FNYEAQ. The CDR3 extends over 14 amino acids. Trimming shortened V by 3 bases and J by 1 base, and 9 bases separated the two germline ends. CDR3 coding DNA: TGTGCCAGCAGCTTGGGTGAGGGGAACACTGAAGCTTTCTTT. It is translated as CASSLGEGNTEAFF.

The V and J genes are TRBV4-3 and TRBJ2-1; 10 bases are a match to TRBD2. The ends lost 5 bases at V and 5 bases at J; junction bases unmatched: 6. The length of the CDR3 is 15 residues. The germline gives CDR1 LGHNA, CDR2 YSLEER. The CDR3 is CASSARSGGNNEQFF. The DNA for the CDR3 is TGCGCCAGCAGCGCCCGTAGCGGGGGGAACAATGAGCAGTTCTTC.

This clone was observed a handful of times. V gene TRBV7-9 combines with J gene TRBJ1-3; D is unclear. CDR1 is SEHNR and CDR2 is FQNEAQ in the germline V gene (reference sequence). This CDR3 is built from 14 residues. V lost 5 bases, J lost 0 bases, and 8 bases lay in between. CDR3 amino acids: CASSLTDSGNTIYF. CDR3 DNA sequence: TGTGCCAGCAGCCTAACCGACTCTGGAAACACCATATATTTT.

The chain couples TRBV6-9 to TRBJ1-4, with unresolved D. V lost 5 bases, J lost 6 bases, and 19 bases lay in between. The CDR3 length is 16 residues. Germline loops: CDR1 MNHGY, CDR2 SVAAGI. In DNA form, the CDR3 reads TGTGCCAGCAGTGAATATCGGCAACCCTTGGATGAAAAACTGTTTTTT. Translated, it gives CASSEYRQPLDEKLFF.

This clone came up a few times. The CDR3 loop reads CASSLAGEASEKLFF. The CDR3 DNA reads as TGTGCCAGCAGCTTGGCCGGGGAAGCGAGTGAAAAACTGTTTTTT. The chain combines TRBV11-2 with TRBJ1-4; D is unresolved. CDR3 length equals 15 residues. Germline lookup yields CDR1 SGHAT and CDR2 FQNNGV. V was shortened by 3 bases and J by 7 bases, with 15 bases between the two germline ends.

This clone has only a few counts. A far more abundant clone sits one base away, making this likely a read error. This sequence joins TRBV4-2 and TRBJ2-3; 13 bases fit TRBD2. Germline CDR1 reads LGHNA; CDR2 reads YNFKEQ. V lost 1 base and J lost 5; bases outside the gene matches: 3. CDR3 length: 16 residues. CDR3: CASSQGRLAGGDTQYF. DNA of the CDR3: TGTGCCAGCAGCCAAGGTAGACTAGCGGGGGGAGATACGCAGTATTTT.